The subject of this entry is one T cell receptor (beta chain). The sample belongs to a study of blood T cell repertoires in COVID-19. Overall study: Samples of COVID-19 (acute and convalescent) were obtained from the United States, Italy and Spain. PBMCs, B-cell-depleted T cells, or T cells were the source of the cDNA or gDNA that made up the material.

Original processing methods: Researchers report that nucleated cell counts were estimated from reference gene primer amplification. Libraries were prepared by immunoSEQ multiplex PCR; TCRdb keeps only in-frame clonotypes and omits some of them. That table gives V, J and clone size, and the DNA gave D and trimming. There are about 250,000 clones in the sample; approximately 89% occur only once, and 4.6% lies in the top ten. Trimming left V 5 bases short and J 1 base short, with 7 bases between. CDR1 is KGHDR, CDR2 SFDVKD, per germline. The CDR3 consists of 13 residues. Sequencing was performed on peripheral blood. V and J are TRBV24-1 and TRBJ2-5, with no clear D. The sequence was obtained from a woman aged 40 to 50 who had recovered from COVID-19. CDR3 loop: CATSAFSQETQYF. Here the CDR3 DNA reads TGTGCCACCAGTGCCTTCTCCCAAGAGACCCAGTACTTC.